This TCR beta chain comes out of a study of beta chain features in type 1 diabetes. Study outcomes and limitations: Significant though moderate, a shortening of TCRB CDR3s appeared in all four CD4+ subsets of Type 1 diabetes patients. Naive, central memory and Treg TCRB repertoires seemed to resemble each other more closely in patients than they did in healthy donors.

The authors reverse transcribed all of the isolated RNA, so sequencing captured expressed TCRB transcripts. The data were produced by immunoSEQ multiplex PCR, yet TCRdb's version contains in-frame clones alone and is incomplete. Among 900,000 or so clones listed, around a sixth were seen once. On this clone: The antigen is undetermined.

CDR1 and CDR2 from the germline V gene are LNHDA and SQIVND (reference sequence). The CDR3 sequence is 17 residues long. The trim removed 9 bases at V and 1 base at J, leaving 13 bases unmatched. Each population that was sorted was more than 95% pure. The chain is built from TRBV19 and TRBJ2-3; 10 nucleotides align to TRBD2. Source material: naive CD4+ T cells from blood. This clonotype was obtained from a woman between 18 and 30 years old in good health. CDR3 residues: CASRNHPGTSGTDTQYF. DNA of the CDR3: TGTGCCAGCCGAAACCACCCCGGGACTAGCGGCACAGATACGCAGTATTTT. The entire variable domain, with the rest obtained from reference TRBV19 and TRBJ2-3, is as follows: DGGITQSPKYLFRKEGQNVTLSCEQNLNHDAMYWYRQDPGQGLRLIYYSQIVNDFQKGDIAEGYSVSREKKESFPLTVTSAQKNPTAFYLCASRNHPGTSGTDTQYFGPGTRLTVL.